The clone carrying this T cell receptor (beta chain) was seen only a few times. The data belong to a study of T cell changes during pregnancy in multiple sclerosis. V was trimmed by 1 base and J by 0 bases, leaving 12 bases between them. The germline V gene has CDR1 LGHNA and CDR2 YNFKEQ. The CDR3 is made up of 17 amino acids. Data came from immunoSEQ multiplex PCR; TCRdb stores just in-frame clones and leaves some out. This sample has tens of thousands of clones, with 75% to 95% found just once. This clonotype was sampled from a female donor with multiple sclerosis, enrolled in a pregnancy study. This material consisted of CD4+ T cells from peripheral blood mononuclear cells, taken in the second trimester of pregnancy. This chain joins TRBV4-2 and TRBJ2-2, with D possibly matching TRBD1 (6 bases). CDR3 residues: CASSQGPRGSNTGELFF. DNA for the CDR3: TGTGCCAGCAGCCAAGGTCCCAGGGGCTCGAACACCGGGGAGCTGTTTTTT.